The text below deals with one T cell receptor beta chain. TCRdb called the 5' RACE reads again in MiXCR, with one record for every CDR3 protein. The table shows about 77,000 distinct CDR3 sequences, with about 15% occurring only once. The data stem from a study of early T cells in non-severe SARS-CoV-2 infection. The clonotype originates from an adult who was a healthcare worker with PCR-confirmed SARS-CoV-2 infection or an uninfected control (not recorded which). Sequencing used whole blood.

The CDR3 loop reads CASSFPGQGARTDTQYF. DNA for the CDR3: TGTGCCAGCAGTTTCCCCGGACAGGGCGCGAGGACAGATACGCAGTATTTT. This chain joins TRBV28 and TRBJ2-3; 8 nucleotides line up with TRBD1. The CDR3 is 17 residues long. CDR1 and CDR2 from the germline V gene are MDHEN and SYDVKM. V trimming: 3 bases; J trimming: 3 bases; junction bases outside the gene matches: 11.